This T cell receptor beta chain was sequenced in a study of T-cell reconstitution after alpha-beta-depleted transplantation in children. TCRbeta library construction was performed incorporating unique molecular identifiers. TCRdb recomputed calls from the PCR reads with MiXCR, one row per CDR3 protein. The repertoire consists of about 210,000 distinct CDR3 sequences, with approximately 19% occurring once and the leading ten covering around 45%. Study-level findings and limits: Once a year had passed after transplant, T-cell counts and diversity came mostly from newly produced T cells. For some patients, TCRbeta diversity was high at day 60 because of recipient T cells and thymic progenitors that survived. Expanded graft clones numbering several hundred reportedly gave rise to alpha-beta T cells about two months after transplant.

Trimming at V came to 4 bases and at J to 0 bases, leaving 12 bases not matched to a gene. Germline V gene sequence: CDR1 DFQATT, CDR2 SNEGSKA (reference sequence). The CDR3 extends over 17 amino acids. This clonotype was observed many times. Its antigen is still unknown. This sample comprised PBMCs, mostly from graft donor cells, obtained 360 days after TCRalphabeta/CD19-depleted stem cell transplant. The receptor comes from a male patient aged 2 to 10 who had a stem cell transplant for acute lymphoblastic leukemia, so the T cells may come from the graft donor. The chain combines TRBV20-1 with TRBJ1-5; TRBD1 agrees at 7 bases. CDR3 region: CSAKIAFRGNSNQPQHF. The CDR3 coding sequence is TGCAGTGCTAAGATAGCTTTCAGGGGGAATAGCAATCAGCCCCAGCATTTT.